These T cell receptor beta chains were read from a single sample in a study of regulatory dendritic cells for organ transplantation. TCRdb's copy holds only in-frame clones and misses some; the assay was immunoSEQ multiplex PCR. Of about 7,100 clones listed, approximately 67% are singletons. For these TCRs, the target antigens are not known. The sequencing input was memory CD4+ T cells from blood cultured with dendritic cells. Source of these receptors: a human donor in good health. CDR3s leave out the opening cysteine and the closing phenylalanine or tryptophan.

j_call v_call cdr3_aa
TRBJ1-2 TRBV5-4 ASSQERGGYT
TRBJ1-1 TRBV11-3 ASSVTYWTEPNTEAF
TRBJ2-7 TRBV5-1 ASSLDRDHEQY
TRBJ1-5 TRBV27 ASRQGAGNQPQH
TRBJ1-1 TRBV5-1 ASSLEAGGSNTEAF
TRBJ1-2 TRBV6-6 ASIRPGGDNGYT
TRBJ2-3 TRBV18 ASSPPNSASTDTQY
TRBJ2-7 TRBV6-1 ASTKEWAGSYEQY
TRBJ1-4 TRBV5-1 ASSLAGGSNEKLF
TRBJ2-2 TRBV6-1 ASSERLSTGELF
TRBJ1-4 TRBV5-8 ASRRGTGVGHEKLF
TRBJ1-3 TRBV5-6 ASSTGGPYSGNTIY
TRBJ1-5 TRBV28 ASSLGGSFYQPQH
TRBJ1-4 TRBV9 ASSQEGRSFNGLF
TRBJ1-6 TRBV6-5 ASRRGRQGYSPLH
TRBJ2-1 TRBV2 ASMGAGWSYNEQF
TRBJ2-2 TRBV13 ASSQGGLAGTAGELF
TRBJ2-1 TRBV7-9 ASASGGPNEQF
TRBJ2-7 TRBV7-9 ASSLVANTRAEQY
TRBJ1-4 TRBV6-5 ASSRGRGHEKLF
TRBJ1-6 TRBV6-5 ASSDEGAYSPLH
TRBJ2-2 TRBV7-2 ASSLGGGPTGELF
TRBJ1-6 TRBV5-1 ASSMGVRAGGESPLH
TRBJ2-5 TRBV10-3 ATTKREETQY
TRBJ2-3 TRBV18 ASSPPAGGGSTDTQY
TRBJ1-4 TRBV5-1 ASSLQGAQNEKLF
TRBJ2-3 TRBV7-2 ASSLRGGGGTDTQY
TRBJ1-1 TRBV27 ASSLRGTDPYGTEAF
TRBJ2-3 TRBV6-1 ASRDRGLGTQY
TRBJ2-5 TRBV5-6 ASSLQRAGGEETQY
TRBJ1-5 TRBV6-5 ASSYSVGVGQPQH
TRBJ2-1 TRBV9 ASSPRVPTDYNEQF
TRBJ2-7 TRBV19 ASSISGVPRYEQY
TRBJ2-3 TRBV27 ASSIRLAGGTDTQY
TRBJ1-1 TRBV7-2 ASSAKQGGFRDTEAF
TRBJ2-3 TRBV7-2 ASSFVLGDTQY
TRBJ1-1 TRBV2 VSSETRVGNTEAF
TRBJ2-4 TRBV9 ASSSDRGRAKNIQY
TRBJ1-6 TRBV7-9 ASSLATRNSPLH
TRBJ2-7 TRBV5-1 ASTRTGSYEQY
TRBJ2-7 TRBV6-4 ASSPPGQAYEQY
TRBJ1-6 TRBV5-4 ASSRPDSRSPLH
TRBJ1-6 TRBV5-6 ASSLAGRGTSFH
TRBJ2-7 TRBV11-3 ASREGGTGSHEQY
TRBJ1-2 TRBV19 ASSAYTNYGYT
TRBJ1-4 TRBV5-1 ASRTGSENEKLF
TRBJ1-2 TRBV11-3 ASSLGGLYGYT
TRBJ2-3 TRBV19 ASSIGGWSTDTQY
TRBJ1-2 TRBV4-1 ASSQGGGRGGYT
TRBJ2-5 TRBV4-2 ASSPRGGTETQY
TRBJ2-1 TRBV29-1 SVERLAGGGNEQF
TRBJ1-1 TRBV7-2 ASGAQGAMNTEAF
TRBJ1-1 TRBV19 ASSKGTVNTEAF